These 19 T cell receptor beta chains were sequenced from one sample in a study of Graves' ophthalmopathy and Graves' hyperthyroidism. As the template, RNA transcripts were used to amplify TCR beta CDR3 regions. The first-round RT-PCR employed HTBI primers together with the Qiagen OneStep RT-PCR kit. A multiplex PCR was then performed as the second round. Each CDR3 protein gets one entry after TCRdb re-called the multiplex PCR reads with MiXCR. Altogether about 1.2 million distinct CDR3 sequences are present, about 35% being singletons, with the ten largest covering 11%. Sequenced material: peripheral blood or thyroid tissue (not recorded which). The receptors shown here come from an adult man with Graves' hyperthyroidism.

V is TRBV11-2 and J is TRBJ2-7; D is unclear. The CDR3 extends over 15 amino acids. Germline CDR1 SGHAT, CDR2 FQNNGV. Trimming left V 5 bases short and J 2 bases short, with 16 bases between. The CDR3 nucleotides are TGTGCCAGCAGCCCGCCCAGCGCCACTCCCTACGAGCAGTACTTC. It is translated as CASSPPSATPYEQYF.

The V and J genes are TRBV2 and TRBJ2-7, with D perhaps given as TRBD1 or TRBD2 (7 bases each). With 0 bases removed from V and 7 bases from J, the gap between germline ends came to 16 bases. This CDR3 contains 15 residues. Looked up from germline, CDR1 is SNHLY and CDR2 is FYNNEI. The CDR3, as DNA: TGTGCCAGCAGTGAAGCGGGAGGGGGCCGGGGTGAGCAGTACTTC. Its protein is CASSEAGGGRGEQYF.

The chain is built from TRBV7-9 and TRBJ2-3; 9 nucleotides align to TRBD1. The V gene's germline CDR1 is SEHNR and CDR2 FQNEAQ (reference sequence). The CDR3 is made up of 16 amino acids. V shed 1 base, J shed 4 bases, and the junction held 6 bases outside the gene matches. This CDR3 is CASSLDRTGAADTQYF. In DNA form, the CDR3 reads TGTGCCAGCAGCTTAGATCGGACAGGGGCTGCAGATACGCAGTATTTT. Based on the CDR3 plus reference TRBV7-9 and TRBJ2-3, the full variable domain is DTGVSQNPRHKITKRGQNVTFRCDPISEHNRLYWYRQTLGQGPEFLTYFQNEAQLEKSRLLSDRFSAERPKGSFSTLEIQRTEQGDSAMYLCASSLDRTGAADTQYFGPGTRLTVL.

About this clonotype itself: The CDR3 does not close with the conserved phenylalanine or tryptophan, likely indicating a read error. The limits of the CDR3 on the DNA are not certain, so only TCRdb's listed CDR3 is given. The chain combines TRBV7-3 with TRBJ1-1; the table's D call, TRBD1, has no DNA check behind it. Per the germline V gene, CDR1 is SGHTA and CDR2 is FQGTGA. 13 amino acids form the CDR3, both terminal residues included. CDR3: CASSKQEDTESFS.

This clonotype was seen at least ten times. The CDR3 protein is CASSTSDSPLHF. CDR3 in DNA: TGTGCCAGTAGTACCAGTGATTCACCCCTCCACTTT. The chain couples TRBV19 to TRBJ1-6, with unresolved D. V shed 4 bases and J shed 8 bases, with 6 bases lying between them. CDR1 is LNHDA and CDR2 is SQIVND in the germline V gene (reference sequence). The CDR3 sequence is 12 residues long.

This clonotype was detected a few times. This chain links TRBV9 with TRBJ2-2; D gene unclear. Germline V gene sequence: CDR1 SGDLS, CDR2 YYNGEE. V was cut by 7 bases and J by 1 base, with 8 bases left in between. The CDR3 consists of 13 residues. The CDR3 sequence: CASRKGNTGELFF. The CDR3 bases are TGTGCCAGCCGGAAGGGGAACACCGGGGAGCTGTTTTTT.

This clonotype was seen a few times. Compared with germline, one end of the junction differs, possibly owing to a read error. V gene TRBV5-1 combines with J gene TRBJ2-5; tentatively, D is TRBD1 (7 bases). Germline V lookup: CDR1 SGHRS, CDR2 YFSETQ. CDR3 length: 17 residues. This CDR3 is CVSSPWSSGRGEETQYF. CDR3 bases: TGCGTCAGCAGCCCCTGGTCGTCCGGCAGGGGGGAAGAGACCCAGTACTTC.

V and J are TRBV5-5 and TRBJ2-7, with D possibly TRBD2 on 6 matching bases. V lost 2 bases and J lost 0, with 18 bases in between. Germline V CDR1 and CDR2: SGHKS, YYEKEE (reference sequence). The CDR3 extends over 17 amino acids. Written as DNA, the CDR3 is TGTGCCAGCAGCTTAAAGTATGGCGGGGCAGGCTCCTACGAGCAGTACTTC. This translates into CASSLKYGGAGSYEQYF.

This clonotype was seen at least ten times. This chain links TRBV7-8 with TRBJ2-7; D call uncertain. CDR3 length equals 11 residues. V was trimmed by 3 bases and J by 7 bases, leaving 7 bases between them. Germline CDR1 reads SGHVS; CDR2 reads FQNEAQ. This chain's CDR3 is CASSLYWEQYF. The CDR3 DNA is TGTGCCAGCAGCTTGTATTGGGAGCAGTACTTC.

This clonotype was detected ten times or more. The chain links TRBV7-6 to TRBJ1-1; D may be TRBD1 (6 bases). The CDR3 covers 14 residues. The ends were cut back, 6 bases at V and 2 bases at J, with 13 bases in the middle. The germline V gene has CDR1 SGHVS and CDR2 FNYEAQ. The CDR3 DNA follows: TGTGCCAGCAGTGCCGGGACAACTAACACTGAAGCTTTCTTT. Encoded protein: CASSAGTTNTEAFF.

Many counts were recorded for this clonotype. V gene TRBV4-1 combines with J gene TRBJ2-7, with a weak D call TRBD2 (5 bases). This CDR3 spans 14 amino acids. The germline V gene has CDR1 MGHRA and CDR2 YSYEKL. V lost 4 bases to trimming and J lost 4 bases, with 14 bases between them. CDR3 amino acids: CASSPEGSSYEQYF. CDR3 DNA sequence: TGCGCCAGCAGCCCAGAGGGTTCCTCGTACGAGCAGTACTTC.

As regards this clonotype: The CDR3 ends on some other residue instead of the conserved phenylalanine or tryptophan, so this is likely a read error. V gene TRBV4-1 combines with J gene TRBJ2-7; D not certain. CDR3 length: 15 amino acids. Germline V gene sequence: CDR1 MGHRA, CDR2 YSYEKL. V lost 1 base, J lost 0 bases, and 10 bases lay in between. CDR3 protein: CASSQVQLSSYEQYL. CDR3 DNA: TGCGCCAGCAGCCAAGTCCAGTTGAGCTCCTACGAGCAGTACCTC.

This clonotype was detected ten times or more. The V call is TRBV12-3 or TRBV12-4, the J call TRBJ1-2; 7 bases line up with TRBD1. The J segment lost 5 bases and the V segment lost 3 bases, leaving 6 bases of the junction unmatched. The length of the CDR3 is 14 residues. The CDR3 nucleotides read TGTGCCAGCAGTTTCTCGACAGGGTATTATGGCTACACCTTC. Amino acid sequence: CASSFSTGYYGYTF.

The sample holds many counts of this clonotype. The CDR3: CASSSRGQYEQYF. CDR3 DNA sequence: TGTGCCAGCAGCTCCAGGGGTCAGTACGAGCAGTACTTC. This chain joins TRBV7-2 and TRBJ2-7; weak D call: TRBD1 (6 bases). V lost 4 bases and J 4 bases, leaving 11 bases between the germline ends. Per the germline V gene, CDR1 is SGHTA and CDR2 is FQGNSA. The CDR3 length is 13 residues.

This clonotype was counted at least ten times. This sequence joins TRBV19 and TRBJ2-7; the match to TRBD2 covers 11 bases. V lost 9 bases to trimming and J lost 4 bases; unmatched junction nucleotides: 5. Looked up from germline, CDR1 is LNHDA and CDR2 is SQIVND (reference sequence). The CDR3 covers 13 residues. CDR3 nucleotides: TGTGCCAGCCGACTAGCGGGAAGTTACGAGCAGTACTTC. Its protein product is CASRLAGSYEQYF.

This clonotype came up many times. CDR3 in DNA: TGCGCCAGCAGGGGTTCCAATTCACCCCTCCACTTT. Translating gives CASRGSNSPLHF. The chain links TRBV10-2 to TRBJ1-6; no reliable D call. Germline V gene sequence: CDR1 WSHSY, CDR2 SAAADI. The CDR3 is made up of 12 amino acids. V lost 6 bases and J lost 7, with 7 bases in between.

The J gene is TRBJ2-6, the V gene TRBV12-3 or TRBV12-4; either TRBD1 or TRBD2 may fit D (5 bases each). The CDR3 is 18 residues long. V lost 6 bases, J lost 2 bases, and 20 bases lay in between. CDR3 DNA: TGTGCCAGCAGCAAAGCCGGGACGGGGTTCCCTGGGGCCAACGTCCTGACTTTC. Residues: CASSKAGTGFPGANVLTF.

At least ten counts were recorded for this clonotype. V usage is TRBV11-2 and J usage is TRBJ2-7, with 10 bases fitting TRBD1. The V and J ends lost 5 bases and 3 bases, in that order; junction bases with no gene match: 7. This CDR3 region has 15 residues. Germline-derived CDR1 and CDR2 are SGHAT and FQNNGV. CDR3 nucleotide sequence: TGTGCCAGCAGCCTAAGACGGACAGGGGGCTACGAGCAGTACTTC. Translation: CASSLRRTGGYEQYF.

Comments on this clonotype: The junction and the germline gene differ at one end; a read error may be behind it. The chain uses TRBV5-1 and TRBJ2-2, with a tentative D call TRBD2 (6 bases). Germline V gives CDR1 SGHRS, CDR2 YFSETQ. CDR3 length: 13 residues. For the CDR3, the DNA is TGCGCCAGCAGCACCGGAGACACCGGGGGGCTGTTTTTT. It yields the protein CASSTGDTGGLFF.